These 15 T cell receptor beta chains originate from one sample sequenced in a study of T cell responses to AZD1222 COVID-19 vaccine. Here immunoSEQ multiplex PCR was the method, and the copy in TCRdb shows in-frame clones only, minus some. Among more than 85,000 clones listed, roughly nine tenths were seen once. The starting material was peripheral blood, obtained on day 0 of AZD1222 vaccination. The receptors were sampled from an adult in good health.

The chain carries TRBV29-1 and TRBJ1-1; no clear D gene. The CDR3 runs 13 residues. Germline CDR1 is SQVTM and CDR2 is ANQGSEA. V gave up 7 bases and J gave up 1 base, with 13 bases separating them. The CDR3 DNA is TGCAGCGCCCTTGGTGAGGGGAACACTGAAGCTTTCTTT. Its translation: CSALGEGNTEAFF. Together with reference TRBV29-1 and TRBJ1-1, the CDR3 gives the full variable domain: SAVISQKPSRDICQRGTSLTIQCQVDSQVTMMFWYRQQPGQSLTLIATANQGSEATYESGFVIDKFPISRPNLTFSTLTVSNMSPEDSSIYLCSALGEGNTEAFFGQGTRLTVV.

In nucleotides, the CDR3 is TGTGCCAGCAGCCCAAGGGACTACTACAATGAGCAGTTCTTC. Its translation: CASSPRDYYNEQFF. The V call is TRBV9, the J call TRBJ2-1; 7 bases agree with TRBD2. In germline, CDR1 is SGDLS, CDR2 YYNGEE. Trimming cost V 4 bases and J 3 bases; bases outside gene matches: 4. CDR3 size: 14 residues.

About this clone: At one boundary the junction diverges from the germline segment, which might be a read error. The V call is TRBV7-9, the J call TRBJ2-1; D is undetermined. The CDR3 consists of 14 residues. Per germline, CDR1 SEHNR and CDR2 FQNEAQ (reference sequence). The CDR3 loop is CASTLGTGYNEQFF. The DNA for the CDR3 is TGTGCCAGCACCTTAGGAACTGGCTACAATGAGCAGTTCTTC.

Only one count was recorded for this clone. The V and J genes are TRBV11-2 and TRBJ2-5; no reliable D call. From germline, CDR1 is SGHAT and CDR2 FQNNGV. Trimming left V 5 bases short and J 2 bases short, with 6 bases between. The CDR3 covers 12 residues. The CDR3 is CASSLTQETQYF. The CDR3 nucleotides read TGTGCCAGCAGCCTGACGCAAGAGACCCAGTACTTC. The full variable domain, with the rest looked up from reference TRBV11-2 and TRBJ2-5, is EAGVAQSPRYKIIEKRQSVAFWCNPISGHATLYWYQQILGQGPKLLIQFQNNGVVDDSQLPKDRFSAERLKGVDSTLKIQPAKLEDSAVYLCASSLTQETQYFGPGTRLLVL.

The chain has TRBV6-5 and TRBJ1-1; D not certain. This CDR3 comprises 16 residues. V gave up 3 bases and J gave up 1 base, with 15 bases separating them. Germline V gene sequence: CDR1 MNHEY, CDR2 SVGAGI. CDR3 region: CASSYGIGLTNTEAFF. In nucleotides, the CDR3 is TGTGCCAGCAGTTATGGAATAGGACTGACGAACACTGAAGCTTTCTTT.

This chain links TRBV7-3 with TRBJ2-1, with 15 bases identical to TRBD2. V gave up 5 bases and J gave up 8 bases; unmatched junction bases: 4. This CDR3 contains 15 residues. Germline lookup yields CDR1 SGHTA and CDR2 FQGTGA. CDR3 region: CASSRGTSGRYEQFF. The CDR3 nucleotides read TGTGCCAGCAGCCGCGGGACTAGCGGGAGGTATGAGCAGTTCTTC.

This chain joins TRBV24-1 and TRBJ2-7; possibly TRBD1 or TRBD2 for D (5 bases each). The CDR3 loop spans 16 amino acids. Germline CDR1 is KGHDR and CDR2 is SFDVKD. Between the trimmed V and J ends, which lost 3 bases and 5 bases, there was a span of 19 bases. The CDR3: CATSDPRDQSDDEQYF. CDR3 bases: TGTGCCACCAGTGATCCTCGGGACCAATCGGACGACGAGCAGTACTTC.

CDR3 nucleotide sequence: TGTGCCAGCAGGCTTCCCGGGAACAATCAGCCCCAGCATTTT. This translates into CASRLPGNNQPQHF. The chain combines TRBV28 with TRBJ1-5; D remains unclear. Germline V gene sequence: CDR1 MDHEN, CDR2 SYDVKM. This CDR3 region has 14 residues. V shed 6 bases and J shed 3 bases, with 12 bases lying between them.

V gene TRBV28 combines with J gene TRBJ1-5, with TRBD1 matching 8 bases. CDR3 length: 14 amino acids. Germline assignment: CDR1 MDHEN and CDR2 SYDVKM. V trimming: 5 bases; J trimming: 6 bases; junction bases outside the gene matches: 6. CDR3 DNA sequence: TGTGCCAGCAGTAGTACAGGGGGGGCTCAGCCCCAGCATTTT. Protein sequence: CASSSTGGAQPQHF.

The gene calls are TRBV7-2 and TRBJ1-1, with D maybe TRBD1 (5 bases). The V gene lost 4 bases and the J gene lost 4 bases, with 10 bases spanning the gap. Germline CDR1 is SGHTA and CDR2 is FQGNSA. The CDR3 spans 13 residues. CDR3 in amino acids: CASSSGTTTEAFF. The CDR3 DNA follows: TGTGCCAGCAGCTCCGGGACGACCACTGAAGCTTTCTTT.

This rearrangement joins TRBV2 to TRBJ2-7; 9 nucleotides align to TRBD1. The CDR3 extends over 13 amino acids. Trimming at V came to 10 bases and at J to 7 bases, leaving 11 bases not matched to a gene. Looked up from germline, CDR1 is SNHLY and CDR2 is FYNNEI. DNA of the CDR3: TGTGCCACCTCCGGGACAGGGATAGGAGAGCAGTACTTC. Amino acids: CATSGTGIGEQYF.

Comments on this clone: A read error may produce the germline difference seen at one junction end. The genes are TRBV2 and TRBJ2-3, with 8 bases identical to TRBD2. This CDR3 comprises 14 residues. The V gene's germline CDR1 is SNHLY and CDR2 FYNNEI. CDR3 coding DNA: TGTGCCAGCAGTGAGACTAGCGCCACATATACGCAGTATTTT. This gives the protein CASSETSATYTQYF.

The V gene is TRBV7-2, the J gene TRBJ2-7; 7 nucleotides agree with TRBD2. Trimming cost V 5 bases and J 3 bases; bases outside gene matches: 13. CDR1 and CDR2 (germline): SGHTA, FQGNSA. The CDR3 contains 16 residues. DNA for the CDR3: TGTGCCAGCAGCCCCAACAGCGGGGACCCGTTCTACGAGCAGTACTTC. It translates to CASSPNSGDPFYEQYF.

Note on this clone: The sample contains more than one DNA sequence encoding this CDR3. CDR3 amino acids: CASSQGQGNQPQHF. CDR3 sequence (DNA): TGTGCCAGCTCACAGGGGCAAGGCAATCAGCCCCAGCATTTT. The chain has TRBV18 and TRBJ1-5; D may be TRBD1 (5 bases). Germline V gene data show CDR1 as KGHSH and CDR2 as LQKENI. V shed 4 bases and J shed 2 bases, with 9 bases lying between them. This CDR3 is 14 amino acids long. Full variable domain (remainder filled in from reference TRBV18 and TRBJ1-5): NAGVMQNPRHLVRRRGQEARLRCSPMKGHSHVYWYRQLPEEGLKFMVYLQKENIIDESGMPKERFSAEFPKEGPSILRIQQVVRGDSAAYFCASSQGQGNQPQHFGDGTRLSIL.

CDR3 residues: CASSFGPGLTDSNQPQHF. For the CDR3, the DNA is TGTGCCAGCAGTTTCGGACCAGGGCTTACAGATAGCAATCAGCCCCAGCATTTT. V is TRBV28 and J is TRBJ1-5, with D possibly matching TRBD1 (5 bases). Germline V CDR1 and CDR2: MDHEN, SYDVKM. V lost 3 bases, J lost 0 bases, and 18 bases lay in between. This CDR3 has 18 residues.